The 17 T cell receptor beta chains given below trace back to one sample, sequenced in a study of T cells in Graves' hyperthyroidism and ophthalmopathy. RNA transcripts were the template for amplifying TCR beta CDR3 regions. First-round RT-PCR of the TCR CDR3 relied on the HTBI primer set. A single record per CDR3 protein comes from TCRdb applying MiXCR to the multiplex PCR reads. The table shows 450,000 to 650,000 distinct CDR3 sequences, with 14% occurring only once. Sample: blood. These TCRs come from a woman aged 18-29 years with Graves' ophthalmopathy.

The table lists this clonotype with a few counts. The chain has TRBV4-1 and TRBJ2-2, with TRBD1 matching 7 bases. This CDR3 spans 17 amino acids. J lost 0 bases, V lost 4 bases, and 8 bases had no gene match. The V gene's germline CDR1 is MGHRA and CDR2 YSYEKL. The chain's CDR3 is CASSPRGQGANTGELFF. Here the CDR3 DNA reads TGCGCCAGCAGCCCCCGGGGCCAGGGGGCGAACACCGGGGAGCTGTTTTTT.

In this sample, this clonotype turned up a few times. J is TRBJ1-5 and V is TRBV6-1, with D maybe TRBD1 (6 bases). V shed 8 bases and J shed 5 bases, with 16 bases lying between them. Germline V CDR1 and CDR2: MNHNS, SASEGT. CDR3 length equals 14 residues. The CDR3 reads CASALGAGDQPQHF. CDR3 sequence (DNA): TGTGCCAGCGCGCTGGGGGCGGGAGATCAGCCCCAGCATTTT.

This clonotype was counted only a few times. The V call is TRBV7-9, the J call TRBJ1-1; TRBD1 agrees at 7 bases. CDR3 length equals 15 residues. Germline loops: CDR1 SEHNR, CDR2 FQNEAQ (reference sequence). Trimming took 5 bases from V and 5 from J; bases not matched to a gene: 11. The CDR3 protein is CASSLSLGTATEAFF. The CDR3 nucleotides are TGTGCCAGCAGCCTATCCCTGGGGACAGCTACTGAAGCTTTCTTT.

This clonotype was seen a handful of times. CDR3 in amino acids: CASSPGGARSTEAFF. As DNA, the CDR3 is TGTGCCAGCTCACCAGGGGGGGCTCGCTCCACTGAAGCTTTCTTT. The chain recombines TRBV18 with TRBJ1-1; TRBD1 is a possible D gene (6 bases). This CDR3 is built from 15 residues. Germline V gene lookup returns CDR1 KGHSH and CDR2 LQKENI. V gave up 2 bases and J gave up 4 bases, with 14 bases separating them.

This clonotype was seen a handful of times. CDR3 protein: CASSIDSGPGYGYTF. The CDR3 DNA sequence: TGTGCCAGTAGTATAGACAGCGGGCCAGGGTATGGCTACACCTTC. The V gene is TRBV19, the J gene TRBJ1-2; possibly TRBD1 for D (5 bases). The CDR3 has 15 residues. Germline CDR1 LNHDA, CDR2 SQIVND (reference sequence). V lost 0 bases and J lost 5, with 13 bases in between.

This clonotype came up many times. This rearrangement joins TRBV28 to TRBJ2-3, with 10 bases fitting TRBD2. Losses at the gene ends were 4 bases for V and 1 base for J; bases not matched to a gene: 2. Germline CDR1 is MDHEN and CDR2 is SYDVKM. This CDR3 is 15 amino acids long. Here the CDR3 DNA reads TGTGCCAGCAGTTATGGACTAGCGGGCACAGATACGCAGTATTTT. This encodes CASSYGLAGTDTQYF.

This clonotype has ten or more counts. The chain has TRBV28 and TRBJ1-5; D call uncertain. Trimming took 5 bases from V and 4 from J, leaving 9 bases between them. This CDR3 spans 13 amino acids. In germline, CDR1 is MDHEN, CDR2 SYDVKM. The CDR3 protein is CASSGIRNQPQHF. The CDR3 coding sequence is TGTGCCAGCAGTGGGATCAGAAATCAGCCCCAGCATTTT.

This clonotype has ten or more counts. The CDR3 sequence: CASSLRDYNNEQFF. CDR3 DNA: TGTGCCAGCAGCTTAAGGGACTATAACAATGAGCAGTTCTTC. The J gene is TRBJ2-1, the V gene TRBV11-2, with 7 bases fitting TRBD2. Germline-derived CDR1 and CDR2 are SGHAT and FQNNGV. Unmatched junction bases numbered 3, after V lost 2 bases and J lost 5 bases. This CDR3 has 14 residues.

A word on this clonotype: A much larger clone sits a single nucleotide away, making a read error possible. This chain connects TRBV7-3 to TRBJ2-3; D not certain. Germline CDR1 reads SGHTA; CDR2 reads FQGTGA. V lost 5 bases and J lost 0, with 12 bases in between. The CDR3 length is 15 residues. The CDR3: CASSPSLGSTDTQYF. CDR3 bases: TGTGCCAGCAGCCCCTCACTCGGGAGCACAGATACGCAGTATTTT.

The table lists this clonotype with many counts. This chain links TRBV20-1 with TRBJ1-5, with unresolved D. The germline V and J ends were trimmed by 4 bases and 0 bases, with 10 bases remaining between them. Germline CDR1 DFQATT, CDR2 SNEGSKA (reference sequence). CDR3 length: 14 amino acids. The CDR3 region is CSATPGNSNQPQHF. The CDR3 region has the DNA TGCAGTGCTACCCCCGGTAATAGCAATCAGCCCCAGCATTTT.

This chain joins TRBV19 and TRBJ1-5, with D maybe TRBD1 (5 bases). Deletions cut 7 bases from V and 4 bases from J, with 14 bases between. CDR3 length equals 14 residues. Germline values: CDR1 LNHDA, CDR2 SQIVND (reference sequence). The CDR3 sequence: CASTILGGNQPQHF. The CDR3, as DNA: TGTGCCAGTACAATTCTGGGGGGGAATCAGCCCCAGCATTTT.

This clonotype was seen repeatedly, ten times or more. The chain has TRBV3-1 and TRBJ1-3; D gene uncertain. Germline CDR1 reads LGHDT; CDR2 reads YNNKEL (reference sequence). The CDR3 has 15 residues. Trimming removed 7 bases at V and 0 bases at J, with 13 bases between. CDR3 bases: TGTGCCAGCACTCCCGGTGGGAACTCTGGAAACACCATATATTTT. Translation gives CASTPGGNSGNTIYF.

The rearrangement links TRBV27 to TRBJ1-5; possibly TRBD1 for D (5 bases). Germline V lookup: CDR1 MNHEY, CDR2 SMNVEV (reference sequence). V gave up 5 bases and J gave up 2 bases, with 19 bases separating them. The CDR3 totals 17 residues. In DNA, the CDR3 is TGTGCCAGCAGTCCCTTGCGCGGGGGTACGGGCAATCAGCCCCAGCATTTT. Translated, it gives CASSPLRGGTGNQPQHF.

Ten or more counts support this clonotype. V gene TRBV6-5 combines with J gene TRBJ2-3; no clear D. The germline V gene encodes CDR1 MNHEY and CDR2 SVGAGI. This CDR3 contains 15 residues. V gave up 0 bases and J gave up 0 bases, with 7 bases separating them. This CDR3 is CASSYSSLSTDTQYF. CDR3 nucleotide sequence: TGTGCCAGCAGTTACTCGAGCCTAAGCACAGATACGCAGTATTTT.

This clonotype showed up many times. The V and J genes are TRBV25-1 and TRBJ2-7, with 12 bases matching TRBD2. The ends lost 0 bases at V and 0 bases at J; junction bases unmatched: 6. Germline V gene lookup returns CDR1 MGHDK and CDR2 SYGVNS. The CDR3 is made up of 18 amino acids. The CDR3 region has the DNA TGTGCCAGCAGTGAATATCGTACTAGCGGGAGGCCCTCCTACGAGCAGTACTTC. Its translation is CASSEYRTSGRPSYEQYF.

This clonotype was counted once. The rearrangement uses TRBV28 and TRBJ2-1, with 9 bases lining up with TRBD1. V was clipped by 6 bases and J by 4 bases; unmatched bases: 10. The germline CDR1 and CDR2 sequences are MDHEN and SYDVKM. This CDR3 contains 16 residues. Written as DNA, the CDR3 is TGTGCCAGCAGCACGGACGTAGGACAGGGGTACAATGAGCAGTTCTTC. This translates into CASSTDVGQGYNEQFF.

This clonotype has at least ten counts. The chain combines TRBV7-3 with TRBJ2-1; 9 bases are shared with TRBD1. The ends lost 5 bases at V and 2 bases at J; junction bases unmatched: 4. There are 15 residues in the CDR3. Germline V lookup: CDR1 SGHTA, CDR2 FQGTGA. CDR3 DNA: TGTGCCAGCAGCATGACAGGGGGGACCTACAATGAGCAGTTCTTC. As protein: CASSMTGGTYNEQFF.